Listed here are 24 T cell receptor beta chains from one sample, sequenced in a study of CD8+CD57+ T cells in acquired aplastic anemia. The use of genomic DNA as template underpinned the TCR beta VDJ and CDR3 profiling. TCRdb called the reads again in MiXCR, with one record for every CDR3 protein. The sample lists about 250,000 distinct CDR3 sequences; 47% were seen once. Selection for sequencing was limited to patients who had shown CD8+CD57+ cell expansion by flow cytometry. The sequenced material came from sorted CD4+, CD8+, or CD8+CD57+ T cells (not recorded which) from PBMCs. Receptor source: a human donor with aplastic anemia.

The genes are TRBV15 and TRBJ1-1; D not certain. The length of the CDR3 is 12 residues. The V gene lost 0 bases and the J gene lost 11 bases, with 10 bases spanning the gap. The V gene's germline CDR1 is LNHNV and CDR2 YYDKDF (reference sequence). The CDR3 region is CATSRDLNQAFF. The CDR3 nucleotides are TGTGCCACCAGCAGAGATTTGAACCAGGCTTTCTTT. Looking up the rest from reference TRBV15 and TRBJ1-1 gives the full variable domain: DAMVIQNPRYQVTQFGKPVTLSCSQTLNHNVMYWYQQKSSQAPKLLFHYYDKDFNNEADTPDNFQSRRPNTSFCFLDIRSPGLGDTAMYLCATSRDLNQAFFGQGTRLTVV.

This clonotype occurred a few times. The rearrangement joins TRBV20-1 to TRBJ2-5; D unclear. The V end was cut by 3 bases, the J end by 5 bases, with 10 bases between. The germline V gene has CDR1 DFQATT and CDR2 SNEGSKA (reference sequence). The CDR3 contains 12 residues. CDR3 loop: CSASLVGETQYF. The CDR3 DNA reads TGCAGTGCTAGTCTAGTAGGGGAGACCCAGTACTTC.

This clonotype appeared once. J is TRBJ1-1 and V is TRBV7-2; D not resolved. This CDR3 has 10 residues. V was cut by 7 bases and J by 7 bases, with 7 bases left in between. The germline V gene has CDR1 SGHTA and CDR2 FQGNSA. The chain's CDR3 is CASTRVEAFF. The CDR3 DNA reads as TGTGCCAGCACGAGGGTTGAAGCTTTCTTT.

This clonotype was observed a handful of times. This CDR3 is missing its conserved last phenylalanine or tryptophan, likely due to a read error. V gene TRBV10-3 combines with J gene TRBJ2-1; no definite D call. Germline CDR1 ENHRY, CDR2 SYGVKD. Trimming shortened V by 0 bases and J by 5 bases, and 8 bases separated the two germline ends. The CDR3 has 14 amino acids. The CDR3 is CAISESTDDNEQFS. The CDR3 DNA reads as TGTGCCATCAGTGAGTCGACGGACGACAATGAGCAGTTCTCC.

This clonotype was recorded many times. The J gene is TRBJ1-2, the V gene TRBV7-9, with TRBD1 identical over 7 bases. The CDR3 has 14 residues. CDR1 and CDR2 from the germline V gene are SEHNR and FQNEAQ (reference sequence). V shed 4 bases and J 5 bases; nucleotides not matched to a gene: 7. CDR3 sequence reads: CASSSFGTEYGYTF. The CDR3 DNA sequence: TGTGCCAGCAGCTCGTTCGGGACAGAATATGGCTACACCTTC.

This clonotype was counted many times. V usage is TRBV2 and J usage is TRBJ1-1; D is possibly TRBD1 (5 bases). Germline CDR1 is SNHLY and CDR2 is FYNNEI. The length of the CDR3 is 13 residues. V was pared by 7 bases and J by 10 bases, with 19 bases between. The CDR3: CASIGNVLRGAFF. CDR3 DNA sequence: TGTGCCAGCATCGGGAACGTCTTGAGGGGAGCTTTCTTT.

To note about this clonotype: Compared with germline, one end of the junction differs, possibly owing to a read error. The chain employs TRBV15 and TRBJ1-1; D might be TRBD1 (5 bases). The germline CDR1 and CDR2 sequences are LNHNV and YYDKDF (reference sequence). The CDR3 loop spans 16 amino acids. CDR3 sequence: CAASSKSRTMNTEAFF. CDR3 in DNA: TGTGCCGCCAGCAGCAAGAGCAGGACAATGAACACTGAAGCTTTCTTT.

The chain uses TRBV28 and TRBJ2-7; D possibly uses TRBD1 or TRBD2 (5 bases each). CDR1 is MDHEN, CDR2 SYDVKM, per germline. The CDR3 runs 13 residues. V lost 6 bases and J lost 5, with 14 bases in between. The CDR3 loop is CASSYGDGDEQYF. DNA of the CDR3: TGTGCCAGCAGCTACGGGGACGGGGACGAGCAGTACTTC.

The CDR3 region has the DNA TGTGCCAGCAGTCAGGAGTTCTACCCCTATGGCTACACCTTC. As protein: CASSQEFYPYGYTF. This chain joins TRBV12-3 or TRBV12-4 and TRBJ1-2; D not certain. Trimming stripped 5 bases from V and 4 bases from J, with 14 bases between. The CDR3 is made up of 14 amino acids.

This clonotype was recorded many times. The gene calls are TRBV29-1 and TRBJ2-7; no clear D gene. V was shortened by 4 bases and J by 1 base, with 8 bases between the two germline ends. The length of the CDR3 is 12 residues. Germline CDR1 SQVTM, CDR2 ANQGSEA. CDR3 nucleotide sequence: TGCAGCGTTGGTGTAGATTCCTACGAGCAGTACTTC. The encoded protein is CSVGVDSYEQYF.

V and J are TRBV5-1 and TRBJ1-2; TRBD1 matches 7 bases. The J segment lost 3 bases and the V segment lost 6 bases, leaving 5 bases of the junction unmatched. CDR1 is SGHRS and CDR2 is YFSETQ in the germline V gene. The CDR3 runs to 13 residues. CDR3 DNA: TGCGCCAGCAATGAGGGGACAGACTATGGCTACACCTTC. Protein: CASNEGTDYGYTF.

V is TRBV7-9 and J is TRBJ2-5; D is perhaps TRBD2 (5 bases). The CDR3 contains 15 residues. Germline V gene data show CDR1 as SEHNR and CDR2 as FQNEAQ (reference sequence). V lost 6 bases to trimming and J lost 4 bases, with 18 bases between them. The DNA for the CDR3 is TGTGCCAGCAGTACCGCCCGGGGAACGGGAGAGACCCAGTACTTC. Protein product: CASSTARGTGETQYF.

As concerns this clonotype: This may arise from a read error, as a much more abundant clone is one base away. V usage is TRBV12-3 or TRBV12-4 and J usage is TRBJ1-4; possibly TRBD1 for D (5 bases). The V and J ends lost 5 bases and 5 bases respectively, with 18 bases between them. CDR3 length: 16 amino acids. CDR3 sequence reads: CASSLAPGRANEKLFF. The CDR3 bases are TGTGCCAGCAGTCTCGCTCCGGGACGCGCCAATGAAAAACTGTTTTTT.

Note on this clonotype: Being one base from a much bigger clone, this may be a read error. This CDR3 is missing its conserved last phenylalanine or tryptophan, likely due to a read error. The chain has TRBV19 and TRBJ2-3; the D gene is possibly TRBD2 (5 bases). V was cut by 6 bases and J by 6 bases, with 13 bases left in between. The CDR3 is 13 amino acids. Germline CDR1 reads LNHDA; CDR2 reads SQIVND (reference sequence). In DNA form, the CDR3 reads TGTGCCAGTAGGAGGGTCCCCGCCGATACGCAGTATCTT. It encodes CASRRVPADTQYL.

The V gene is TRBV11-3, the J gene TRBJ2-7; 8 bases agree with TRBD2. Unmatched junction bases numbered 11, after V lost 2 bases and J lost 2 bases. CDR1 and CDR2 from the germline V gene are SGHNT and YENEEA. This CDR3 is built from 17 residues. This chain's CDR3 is CASSLLPGTRKAYEQYF. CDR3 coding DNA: TGTGCCAGCAGCTTACTCCCCGGGACTAGAAAAGCCTACGAGCAGTACTTC.

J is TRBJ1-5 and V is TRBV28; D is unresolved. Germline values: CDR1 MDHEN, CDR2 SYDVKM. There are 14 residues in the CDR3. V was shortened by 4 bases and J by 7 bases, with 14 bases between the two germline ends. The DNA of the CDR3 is TGTGCCAGCAGTTGCCCCGGCCTCCGCCAGCCCCAGCATTTT. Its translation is CASSCPGLRQPQHF.

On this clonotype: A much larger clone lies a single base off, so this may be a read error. CDR3 DNA sequence: TGTGCCAGCAGTGAGGGGACTAATGAAGCTTTCTTT. Encoded protein: CASSEGTNEAFF. The chain combines TRBV27 with TRBJ1-1, with a weak D call TRBD1 (5 bases). The V gene lost 5 bases and the J gene lost 7 bases, with 11 bases spanning the gap. The germline V gene encodes CDR1 MNHEY and CDR2 SMNVEV (reference sequence). The CDR3 consists of 12 residues.

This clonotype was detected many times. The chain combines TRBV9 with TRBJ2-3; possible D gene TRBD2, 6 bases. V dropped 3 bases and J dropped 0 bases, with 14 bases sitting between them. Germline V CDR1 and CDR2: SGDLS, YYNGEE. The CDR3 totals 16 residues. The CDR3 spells CASSGRESGSTDTQYF. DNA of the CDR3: TGTGCCAGCAGCGGAAGGGAGAGCGGGAGCACAGATACGCAGTATTTT.

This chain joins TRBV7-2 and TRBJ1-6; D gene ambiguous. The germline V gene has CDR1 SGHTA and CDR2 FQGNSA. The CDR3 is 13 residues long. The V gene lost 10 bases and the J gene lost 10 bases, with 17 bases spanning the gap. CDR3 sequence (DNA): TGTGCCATCAGTCGAGGAGACGGCTCACCCCTCCACTTT. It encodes CAISRGDGSPLHF.

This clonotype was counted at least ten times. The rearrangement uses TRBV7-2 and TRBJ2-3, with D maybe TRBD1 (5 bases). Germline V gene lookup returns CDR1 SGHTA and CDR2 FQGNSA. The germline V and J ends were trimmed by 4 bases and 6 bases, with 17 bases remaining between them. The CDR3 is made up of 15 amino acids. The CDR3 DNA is TGTGCCAGCAGCTACCGACAGCGTCTGGCGGATACGCAGTATTTT. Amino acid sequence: CASSYRQRLADTQYF.

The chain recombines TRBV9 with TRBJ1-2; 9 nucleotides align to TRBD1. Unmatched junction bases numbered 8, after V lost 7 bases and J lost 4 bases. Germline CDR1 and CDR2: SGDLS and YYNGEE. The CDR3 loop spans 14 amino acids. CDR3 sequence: CASGRTGESYGYTF. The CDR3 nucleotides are TGTGCCAGCGGCAGGACAGGGGAAAGCTATGGCTACACCTTC.

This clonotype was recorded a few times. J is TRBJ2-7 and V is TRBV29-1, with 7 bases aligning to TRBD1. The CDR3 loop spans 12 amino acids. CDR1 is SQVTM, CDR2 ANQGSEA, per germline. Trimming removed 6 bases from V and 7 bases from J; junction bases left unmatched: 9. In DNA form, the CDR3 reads TGCAGCGTGGGCCGGGACAGAGATGAGCAGTACTTC. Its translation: CSVGRDRDEQYF.

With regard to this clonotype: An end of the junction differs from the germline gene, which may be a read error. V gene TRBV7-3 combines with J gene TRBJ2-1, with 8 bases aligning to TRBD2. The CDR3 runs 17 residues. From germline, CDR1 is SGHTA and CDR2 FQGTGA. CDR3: CASSQDPGGRIYNEQFF. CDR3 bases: TGCGCCAGCAGCCAAGACCCGGGGGGGCGTATCTACAATGAGCAGTTCTTC.

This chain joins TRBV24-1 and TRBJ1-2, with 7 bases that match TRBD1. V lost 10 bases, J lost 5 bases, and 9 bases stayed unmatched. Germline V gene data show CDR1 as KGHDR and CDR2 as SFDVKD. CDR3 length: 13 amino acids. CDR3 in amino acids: CATSTGYPYGYTF. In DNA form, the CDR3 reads TGTGCCACGTCGACAGGGTACCCTTATGGCTACACCTTC.